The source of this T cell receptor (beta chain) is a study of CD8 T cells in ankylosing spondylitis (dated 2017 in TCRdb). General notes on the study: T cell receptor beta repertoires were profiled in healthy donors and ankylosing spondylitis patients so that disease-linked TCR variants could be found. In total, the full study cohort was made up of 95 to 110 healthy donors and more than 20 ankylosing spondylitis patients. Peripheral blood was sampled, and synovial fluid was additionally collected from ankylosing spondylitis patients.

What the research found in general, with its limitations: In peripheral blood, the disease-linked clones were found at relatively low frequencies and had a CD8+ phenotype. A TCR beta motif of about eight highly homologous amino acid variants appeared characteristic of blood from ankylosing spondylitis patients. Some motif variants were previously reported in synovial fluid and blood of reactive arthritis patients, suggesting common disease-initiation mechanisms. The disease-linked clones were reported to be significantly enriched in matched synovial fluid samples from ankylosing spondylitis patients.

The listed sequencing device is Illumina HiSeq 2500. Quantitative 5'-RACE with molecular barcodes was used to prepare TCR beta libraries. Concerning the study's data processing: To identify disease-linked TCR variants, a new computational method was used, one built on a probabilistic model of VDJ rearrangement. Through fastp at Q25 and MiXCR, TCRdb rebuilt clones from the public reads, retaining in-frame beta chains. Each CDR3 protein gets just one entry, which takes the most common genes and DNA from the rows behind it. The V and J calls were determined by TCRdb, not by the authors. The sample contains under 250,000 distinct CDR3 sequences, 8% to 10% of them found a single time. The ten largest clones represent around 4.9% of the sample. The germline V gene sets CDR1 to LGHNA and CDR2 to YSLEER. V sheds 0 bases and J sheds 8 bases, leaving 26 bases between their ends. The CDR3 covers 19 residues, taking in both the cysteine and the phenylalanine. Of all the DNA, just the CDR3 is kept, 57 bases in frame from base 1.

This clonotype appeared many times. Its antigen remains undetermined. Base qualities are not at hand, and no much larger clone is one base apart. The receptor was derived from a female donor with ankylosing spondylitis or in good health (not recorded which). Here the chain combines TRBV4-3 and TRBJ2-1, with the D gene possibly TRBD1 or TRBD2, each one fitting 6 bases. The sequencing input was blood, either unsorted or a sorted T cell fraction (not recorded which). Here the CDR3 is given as CASSQEVVGGVPEGDEQFF. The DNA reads TGCGCCAGCAGCCAAGAGGTGGTCGGCGGAGTTCCGGAGGGGGATGAGCAGTTCTTC.